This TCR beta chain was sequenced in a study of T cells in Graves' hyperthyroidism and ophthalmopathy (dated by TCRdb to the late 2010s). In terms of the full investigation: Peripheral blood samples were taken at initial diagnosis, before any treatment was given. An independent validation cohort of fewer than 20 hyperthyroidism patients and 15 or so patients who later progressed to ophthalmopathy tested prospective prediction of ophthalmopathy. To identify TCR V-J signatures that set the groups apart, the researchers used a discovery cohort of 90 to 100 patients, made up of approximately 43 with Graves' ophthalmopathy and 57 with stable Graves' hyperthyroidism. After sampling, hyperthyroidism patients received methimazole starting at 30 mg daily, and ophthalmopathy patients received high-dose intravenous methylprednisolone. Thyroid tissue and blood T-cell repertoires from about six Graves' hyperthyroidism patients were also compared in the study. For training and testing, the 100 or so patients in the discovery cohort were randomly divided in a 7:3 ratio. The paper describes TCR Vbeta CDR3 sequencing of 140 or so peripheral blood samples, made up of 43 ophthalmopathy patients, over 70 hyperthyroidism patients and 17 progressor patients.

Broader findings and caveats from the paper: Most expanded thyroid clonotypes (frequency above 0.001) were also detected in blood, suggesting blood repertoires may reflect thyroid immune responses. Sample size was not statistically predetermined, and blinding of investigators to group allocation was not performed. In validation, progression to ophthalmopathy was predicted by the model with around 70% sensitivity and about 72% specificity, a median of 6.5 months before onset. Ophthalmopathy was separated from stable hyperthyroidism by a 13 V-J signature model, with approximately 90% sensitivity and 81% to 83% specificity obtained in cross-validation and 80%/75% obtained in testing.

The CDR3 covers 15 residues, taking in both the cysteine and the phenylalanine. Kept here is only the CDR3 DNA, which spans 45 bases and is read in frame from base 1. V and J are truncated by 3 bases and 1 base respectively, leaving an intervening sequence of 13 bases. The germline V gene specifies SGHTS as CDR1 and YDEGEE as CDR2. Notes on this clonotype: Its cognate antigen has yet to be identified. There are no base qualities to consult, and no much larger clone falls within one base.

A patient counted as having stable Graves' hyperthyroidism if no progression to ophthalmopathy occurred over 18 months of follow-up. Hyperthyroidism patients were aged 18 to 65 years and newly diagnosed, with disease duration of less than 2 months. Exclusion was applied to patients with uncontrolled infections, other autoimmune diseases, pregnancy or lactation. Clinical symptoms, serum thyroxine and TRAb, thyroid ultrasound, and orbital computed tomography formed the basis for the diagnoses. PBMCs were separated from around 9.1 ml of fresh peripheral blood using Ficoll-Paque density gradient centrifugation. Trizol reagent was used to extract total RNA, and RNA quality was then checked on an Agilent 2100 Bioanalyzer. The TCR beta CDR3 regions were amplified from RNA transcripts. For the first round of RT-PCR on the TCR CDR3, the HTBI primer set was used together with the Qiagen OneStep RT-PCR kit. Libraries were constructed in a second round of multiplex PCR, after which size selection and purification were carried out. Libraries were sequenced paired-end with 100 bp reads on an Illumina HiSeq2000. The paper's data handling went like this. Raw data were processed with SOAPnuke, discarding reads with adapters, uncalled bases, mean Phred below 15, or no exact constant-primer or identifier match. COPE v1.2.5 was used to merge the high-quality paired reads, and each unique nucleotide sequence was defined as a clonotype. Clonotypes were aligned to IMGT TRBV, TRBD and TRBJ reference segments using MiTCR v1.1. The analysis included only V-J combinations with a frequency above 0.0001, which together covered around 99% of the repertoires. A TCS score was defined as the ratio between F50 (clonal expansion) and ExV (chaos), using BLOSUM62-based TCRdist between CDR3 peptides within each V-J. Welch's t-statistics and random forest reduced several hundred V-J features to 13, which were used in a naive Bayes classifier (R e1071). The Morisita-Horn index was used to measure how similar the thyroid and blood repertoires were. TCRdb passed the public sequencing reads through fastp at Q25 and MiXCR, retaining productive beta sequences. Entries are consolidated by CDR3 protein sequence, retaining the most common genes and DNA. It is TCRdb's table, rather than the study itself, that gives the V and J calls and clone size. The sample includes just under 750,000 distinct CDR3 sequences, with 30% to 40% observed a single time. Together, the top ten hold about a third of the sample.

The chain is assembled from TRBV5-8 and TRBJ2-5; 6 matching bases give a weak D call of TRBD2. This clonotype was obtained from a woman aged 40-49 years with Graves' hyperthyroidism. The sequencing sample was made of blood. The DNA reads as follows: TGTGCCAGCAGCTCGGCACGGGACTCCCAAGAGACCCAGTACTTC. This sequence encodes CASSSARDSQETQYF.